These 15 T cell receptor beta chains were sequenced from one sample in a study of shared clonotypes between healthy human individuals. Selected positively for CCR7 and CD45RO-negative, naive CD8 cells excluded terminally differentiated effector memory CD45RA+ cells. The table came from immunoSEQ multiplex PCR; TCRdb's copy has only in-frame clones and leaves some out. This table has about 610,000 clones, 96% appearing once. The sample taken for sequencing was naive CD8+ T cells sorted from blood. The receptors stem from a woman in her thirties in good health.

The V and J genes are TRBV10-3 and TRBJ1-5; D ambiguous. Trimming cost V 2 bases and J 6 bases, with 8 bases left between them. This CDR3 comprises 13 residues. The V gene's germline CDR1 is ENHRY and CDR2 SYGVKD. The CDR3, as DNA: TGTGCCATCAGTGAGGGGCTCGGTCAGCCCCAGCATTTT. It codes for CAISEGLGQPQHF.

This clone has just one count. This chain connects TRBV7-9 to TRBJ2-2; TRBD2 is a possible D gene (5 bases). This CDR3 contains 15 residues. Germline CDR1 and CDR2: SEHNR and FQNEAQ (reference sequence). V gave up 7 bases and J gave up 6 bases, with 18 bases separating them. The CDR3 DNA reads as TGTGCCAGCATATACCCGGCGGCGGGCTCCGGGGAGCTGTTTTTT. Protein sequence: CASIYPAAGSGELFF.

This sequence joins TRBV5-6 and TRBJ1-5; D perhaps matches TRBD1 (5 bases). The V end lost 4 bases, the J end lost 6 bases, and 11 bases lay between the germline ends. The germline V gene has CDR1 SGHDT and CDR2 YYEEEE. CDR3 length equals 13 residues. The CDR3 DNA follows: TGTGCCAGCAGCCCGGGACTCGGTCAGCCCCAGCATTTT. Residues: CASSPGLGQPQHF. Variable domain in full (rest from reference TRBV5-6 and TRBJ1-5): DAGVTQSPTHLIKTRGQQVTLRCSPKSGHDTVSWYQQALGQGPQFIFQYYEEEERQRGNFPDRFSGHQFPNYSSELNVNALLLGDSALYLCASSPGLGQPQHFGDGTRLSIL.

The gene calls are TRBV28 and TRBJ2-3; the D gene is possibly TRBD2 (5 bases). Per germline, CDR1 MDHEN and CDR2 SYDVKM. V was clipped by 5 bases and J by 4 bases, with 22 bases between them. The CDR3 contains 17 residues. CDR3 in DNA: TGTGCCAGCAGTCCACACAGAAGCGGAACTTTATCAGATACGCAGTATTTT. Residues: CASSPHRSGTLSDTQYF.

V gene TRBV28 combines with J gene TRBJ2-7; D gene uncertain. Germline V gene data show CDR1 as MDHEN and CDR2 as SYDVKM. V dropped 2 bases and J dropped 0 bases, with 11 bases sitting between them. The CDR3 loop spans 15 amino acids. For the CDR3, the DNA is TGTGCCAGCAGTTTAGGTGGCGGCTCCTCCTACGAGCAGTACTTC. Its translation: CASSLGGGSSYEQYF.

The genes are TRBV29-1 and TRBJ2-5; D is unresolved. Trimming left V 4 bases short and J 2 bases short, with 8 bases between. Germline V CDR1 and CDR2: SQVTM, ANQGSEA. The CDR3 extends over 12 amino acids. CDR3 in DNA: TGCAGCGTTGTTTCGGAACAAGAGACCCAGTACTTC. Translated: CSVVSEQETQYF.

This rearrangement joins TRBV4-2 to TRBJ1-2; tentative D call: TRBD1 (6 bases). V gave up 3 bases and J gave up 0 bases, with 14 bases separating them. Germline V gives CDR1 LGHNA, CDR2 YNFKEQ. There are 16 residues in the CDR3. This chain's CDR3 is CASSQLPGHSNYGYTF. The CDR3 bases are TGTGCCAGCAGCCAGCTACCGGGACATTCTAACTATGGCTACACCTTC.

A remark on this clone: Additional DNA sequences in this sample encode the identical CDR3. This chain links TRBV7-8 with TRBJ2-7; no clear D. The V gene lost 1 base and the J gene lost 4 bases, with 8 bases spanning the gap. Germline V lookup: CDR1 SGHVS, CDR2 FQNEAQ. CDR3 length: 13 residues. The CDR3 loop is CASSLEPTYEQYF. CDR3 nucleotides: TGTGCCAGCAGCTTAGAGCCAACTTACGAGCAGTACTTC.

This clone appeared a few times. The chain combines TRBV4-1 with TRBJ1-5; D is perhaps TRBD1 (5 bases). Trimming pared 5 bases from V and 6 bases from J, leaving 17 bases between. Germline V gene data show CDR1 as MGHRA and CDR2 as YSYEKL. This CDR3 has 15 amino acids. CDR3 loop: CASSEAGVRRQPQHF. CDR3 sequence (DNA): TGCGCCAGCAGCGAGGCGGGGGTCCGTCGTCAGCCCCAGCATTTT.

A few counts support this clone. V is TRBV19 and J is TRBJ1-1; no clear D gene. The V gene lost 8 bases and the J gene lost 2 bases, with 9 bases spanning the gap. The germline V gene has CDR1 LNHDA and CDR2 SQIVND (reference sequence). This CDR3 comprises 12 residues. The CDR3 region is CASQDGNTEAFF. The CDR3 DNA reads TGTGCCAGTCAAGACGGAAACACTGAAGCTTTCTTT.

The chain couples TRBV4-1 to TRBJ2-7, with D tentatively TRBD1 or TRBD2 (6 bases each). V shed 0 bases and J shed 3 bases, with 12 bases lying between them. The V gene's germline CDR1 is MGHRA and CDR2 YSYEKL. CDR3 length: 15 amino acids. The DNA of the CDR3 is TGCGCCAGCAGCCAAGATAGGGCGGGACACTACGAGCAGTACTTC. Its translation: CASSQDRAGHYEQYF.

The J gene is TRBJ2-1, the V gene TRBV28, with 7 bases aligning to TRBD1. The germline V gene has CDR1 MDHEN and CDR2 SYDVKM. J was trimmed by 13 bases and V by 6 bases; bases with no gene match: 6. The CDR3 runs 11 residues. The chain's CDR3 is CASRVGQTQFF. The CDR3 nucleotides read TGTGCCAGCAGGGTGGGACAGACACAGTTCTTC.

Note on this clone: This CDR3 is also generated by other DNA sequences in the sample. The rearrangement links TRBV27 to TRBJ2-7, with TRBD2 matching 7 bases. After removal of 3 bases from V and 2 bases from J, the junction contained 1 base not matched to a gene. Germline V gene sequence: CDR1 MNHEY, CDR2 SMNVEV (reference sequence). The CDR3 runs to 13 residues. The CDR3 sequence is CASSFGLAYEQYF. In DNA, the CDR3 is TGTGCCAGCAGTTTCGGACTAGCCTACGAGCAGTACTTC.

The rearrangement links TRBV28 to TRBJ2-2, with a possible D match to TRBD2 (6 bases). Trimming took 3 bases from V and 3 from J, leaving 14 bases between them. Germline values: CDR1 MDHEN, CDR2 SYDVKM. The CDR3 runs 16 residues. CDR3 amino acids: CASSLTGVMDTGELFF. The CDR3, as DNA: TGTGCCAGCAGTTTGACGGGAGTTATGGACACCGGGGAGCTGTTTTTT.

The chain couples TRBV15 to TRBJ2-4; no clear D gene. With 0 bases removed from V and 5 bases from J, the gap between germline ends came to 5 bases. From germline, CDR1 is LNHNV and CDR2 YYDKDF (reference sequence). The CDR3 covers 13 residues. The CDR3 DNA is TGTGCCACCAGCAGAGATCCGGAAAACATTCAGTACTTC. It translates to CATSRDPENIQYF.